The 16 T cell receptor beta chains below were found in one sample sequenced in a study of T cell responses to AZD1222 COVID-19 vaccine. The method was immunoSEQ multiplex PCR; TCRdb's version includes in-frame clones alone and lacks a portion of them. The profile covers about 84,000 clones, with roughly 85% appearing a single time and 9% to 13% taken by the ten largest. Specimen: peripheral blood, collected 28 days after the second AZD1222 dose. Receptors originate from an adult who received the AZD1222 COVID-19 vaccine.

Comment on this clone: A read error may account for a junction end that differs from germline. V usage is TRBV29-1 and J usage is TRBJ1-2; tentatively, D is TRBD1 (5 bases). The CDR3 spans 11 residues. CDR1 is SQVTM, CDR2 ANQGSEA, per germline. The CDR3 is CSVQRGPGYTF. CDR3 bases: TGCAGCGTCCAAAGGGGACCTGGCTACACCTTT.

The J gene is TRBJ1-3, the V gene TRBV18; D is unclear. With 3 bases removed from V and 7 bases from J, the gap between germline ends came to 7 bases. Looked up from germline, CDR1 is KGHSH and CDR2 is LQKENI. This CDR3 has 12 amino acids. The CDR3 nucleotides are TGTGCCAGCTCACCGGACTTTAACACCATATATTTT. Translated: CASSPDFNTIYF.

The CDR3 sequence is CASSVGQNYGYTF. Written as DNA, the CDR3 is TGTGCCAGCAGCGTGGGACAGAACTATGGCTACACCTTC. The gene calls are TRBV5-6 and TRBJ1-2; TRBD1 agrees at 7 bases. Germline CDR1 reads SGHDT; CDR2 reads YYEEEE. CDR3 length: 13 residues. Trimming took 4 bases from V and 2 from J; bases not matched to a gene: 2.

This chain uses TRBV12-5 with TRBJ2-7; D not resolved. The CDR3 has 13 amino acids. Trimming left V 2 bases short and J 1 base short, with 6 bases between. Per the germline V gene, CDR1 is LGHNT and CDR2 is FRNRAP. The CDR3 region has the DNA TGTGCTAGTGGTTTGCAAGGGTCCTACGAGCAGTACTTC. Encoded protein: CASGLQGSYEQYF.

The rearrangement joins TRBV6-5 to TRBJ2-1; no reliable D call. Germline CDR1 is MNHEY and CDR2 is SVGAGI. This CDR3 has 13 residues. Between the trimmed V and J ends, which lost 6 bases and 6 bases, there was a span of 12 bases. DNA of the CDR3: TGTGCCAGCAGGCCTCAAGCTATCAATGAGCAGTTCTTC. Its protein product is CASRPQAINEQFF.

The chain employs TRBV10-3 and TRBJ2-1; no firm D call. Germline CDR1 ENHRY, CDR2 SYGVKD. The CDR3 loop spans 13 amino acids. Deletions cut 3 bases from V and 5 bases from J, with 8 bases between. This chain's CDR3 is CAISEHSNNEQFF. DNA for the CDR3: TGTGCCATCAGTGAACACAGCAACAATGAGCAGTTCTTC.

This chain connects TRBV19 to TRBJ1-2; D is unresolved. The ends were cut back, 2 bases at V and 6 bases at J, with 13 bases in the middle. The CDR3 runs to 14 residues. CDR1 is LNHDA and CDR2 is SQIVND in the germline V gene (reference sequence). CDR3 sequence reads: CASSITPGGDGYTF. Here the CDR3 DNA reads TGTGCCAGTAGTATAACTCCAGGTGGTGATGGCTACACCTTC.

This clone has a handful of counts. V gene TRBV6-6 combines with J gene TRBJ2-1; D is perhaps TRBD1 (6 bases). CDR1 is MNHNY and CDR2 is SVGAGI in the germline V gene (reference sequence). The CDR3 extends over 15 amino acids. Trimming removed 6 bases from V and 0 bases from J, with 12 bases in between. The CDR3 here is CASSDQGSSYNEQFF. CDR3 in DNA: TGTGCCAGCAGCGACCAGGGGAGCTCCTACAATGAGCAGTTCTTC.

This clone was observed once. This chain uses TRBV12-5 with TRBJ1-5; 9 nucleotides agree with TRBD1. The V segment lost 7 bases and the J segment 5 bases; nucleotides outside the gene matches: 15. The CDR3 loop spans 17 amino acids. CDR1 LGHNT and CDR2 FRNRAP come from the germline V gene. CDR3 coding DNA: TGTGCTAGTGCCTTACCAGGTAAGGGACAGGGTGATCAGCCCCAGCATTTT. It codes for CASALPGKGQGDQPQHF.

This clone has only a few counts. This chain links TRBV5-1 with TRBJ1-5, with D possibly matching TRBD1 (6 bases). The CDR3 spans 14 residues. Germline CDR1 reads SGHRS; CDR2 reads YFSETQ. Trimming took 4 bases from V and 3 from J, leaving 11 bases between them. This CDR3 is CASSTGQPNQPQHF. The CDR3 nucleotides read TGCGCCAGCAGCACAGGACAGCCCAATCAGCCCCAGCATTTT.

In DNA, the CDR3 is TGTGCCAGCAGCTTTAGTCTGGGGCCAACCACAGATACGCAGTATTTT. It is translated as CASSFSLGPTTDTQYF. The V gene is TRBV7-9, the J gene TRBJ2-3, with a tentative D call TRBD1 (5 bases). Germline loops: CDR1 SEHNR, CDR2 FQNEAQ (reference sequence). The CDR3 runs 16 residues. Trimming cost V 3 bases and J 2 bases, with 15 bases left between them. Full variable domain (outside the CDR3, taken from reference TRBV7-9 and TRBJ2-3): DTGVSQNPRHKITKRGQNVTFRCDPISEHNRLYWYRQTLGQGPEFLTYFQNEAQLEKSRLLSDRFSAERPKGSFSTLEIQRTEQGDSAMYLCASSFSLGPTTDTQYFGPGTRLTVL.

This clone was seen only once. The chain is built from TRBV27 and TRBJ1-2; D may be TRBD1 (6 bases). Between the trimmed V and J ends, which lost 0 bases and 9 bases, there was a span of 14 bases. CDR1 is MNHEY, CDR2 SMNVEV, per germline (reference sequence). This CDR3 has 14 amino acids. For the CDR3, the DNA is TGTGCCAGCAGTTTATCGAGGGGAGGGGGTAGCTACACCTTC. Encoded protein: CASSLSRGGGSYTF.

In this sample, this clone turned up once. The chain uses TRBV9 and TRBJ2-5; 7 bases align to TRBD1. Unmatched junction bases numbered 11, after V lost 4 bases and J lost 5 bases. From germline, CDR1 is SGDLS and CDR2 YYNGEE. This CDR3 has 15 amino acids. Here the CDR3 DNA reads TGTGCCAGCAGCACCACAGGGGCCCAGAGGGAGACCCAGTACTTC. As protein: CASSTTGAQRETQYF.

V is TRBV6-2 or TRBV6-3 and J is TRBJ2-7; D uncertain. The CDR3 extends over 15 amino acids. Trimming pared 6 bases from V and 6 bases from J, leaving 21 bases between. Germline V gene data show CDR1 as MNHEY and CDR2 as SVGEGT. Here the CDR3 DNA reads TGTGCCAGCAGCCGCATCCCGGACCCCCAAGCCGAGCAGTACTTC. It codes for CASSRIPDPQAEQYF.

The chain has TRBV19 and TRBJ2-7; 10 bases agree with TRBD1. Germline CDR1 is LNHDA and CDR2 is SQIVND (reference sequence). This CDR3 contains 14 residues. The ends lost 6 bases at V and 3 bases at J; junction bases unmatched: 5. This chain's CDR3 is CASSPRTGGYEQYF. CDR3 coding DNA: TGTGCCAGTAGCCCGAGGACAGGGGGCTACGAGCAGTACTTC.

This chain's CDR3 is CASSQGLAGVDTQYF. For the CDR3, the DNA is TGTGCCAGCAGCCAAGGACTAGCGGGAGTAGATACGCAGTATTTT. V and J are TRBV4-2 and TRBJ2-3; TRBD2 matches at 12 bases. Germline CDR1 and CDR2: LGHNA and YNFKEQ. With V trimmed by 1 base and J by 5 bases, 1 base remained unmatched. There are 15 residues in the CDR3.